This T cell receptor beta chain came from a study of CD8 T cells in Susac syndrome. Trimming removed 0 bases at V and 4 bases at J, with 24 bases between. The CDR3 is 18 amino acids. The germline gives CDR1 SQVTM, CDR2 ANQGSEA. Negative magnetic isolation gave CD8+ and CD4+ cells; FACS enriched CD8+ TEMRA. A quantity of about 0.45 to 1 ug RNA underwent reverse transcription using random hexamers. Amplification of TCR beta CDR3 spanned 54 Vbeta and 13 Jbeta via immunoSEQ multiplex PCR. In TCRdb, the immunoSEQ multiplex PCR reads were re-called with MiXCR into one record per CDR3 protein. The data contain more than 150,000 distinct CDR3 sequences, approximately 94% of them singletons.

The gene calls are TRBV29-1 and TRBJ1-2, with D possibly being TRBD1 (5 bases). Sequenced input: CD8+ T cells from PBMCs. This clonotype was sampled from a human donor with multiple sclerosis. CDR3 nucleotides: TGCAGCGTTGAAGATCGTGTAGGGGAAACCTCTACGACCTATGGCTACACCTTC. As protein: CSVEDRVGETSTTYGYTF.